The clone carrying this T cell receptor (beta chain) appeared a few times. Its target is not known. The germline V gene has CDR1 SGHVS and CDR2 FNYEAQ. Between the trimmed V and J ends, which lost 3 bases and 2 bases, there was a span of 14 bases. This CDR3 contains 15 residues. Treatment defined: roughly 11-day PBMC culture with coronavirus spike peptide pools or control peptides (ViraFEST assay). Each of days 3 and 7 saw half the medium replaced by fresh IL-2 medium. The sample comes from a study of vaccination and CD4 T cells after COVID-19. Study background: Convalescent donors were composed of six males and four females, of whom two were Hispanic.

Study findings and constraints: Spike mono-reactivity was evident in 304 of the 307 vaccine-specific clones derived from convalescent patients.

Sequencing of cultured CD4+ T cell DNA used the Oncomine TCR Beta short-read assay. Someone extracted genomic DNA from cultured CD4+ T cells. TCRdb independently ran MiXCR on the PCR reads; one entry per CDR3 protein. The sample has roughly 17,000 distinct CDR3 sequences, 50% to 65% seen once; the top ten hold about 9.9%. V and J are TRBV7-6 and TRBJ2-7; D perhaps matches TRBD1 (5 bases). The sample was CD4+ T cells from blood, cultured in vitro. This receptor was taken from a human donor who had recovered from COVID-19. DNA of the CDR3: TGTGCCAGCAGCTTTTCGGTGGGGCCTCCCTACGAGCAGTACTTC. It encodes CASSFSVGPPYEQYF.